A selection of T cell receptor beta chains follows, all from one sample in a study of blood T cell repertoires in COVID-19. Produced via immunoSEQ multiplex PCR; TCRdb's table is partial and in-frame only. Here the sample spans fewer than 120,000 clones, approximately 90% being singletons. The sample taken for sequencing was peripheral blood. These receptors were collected from a human donor in a cohort sampled during active COVID-19. The CDR3 runs from the conserved cysteine through the conserved F or W. The D gene is left open where the match is weak. Only some rows state a clone size, as once, few, many or a class for expanded clones.

cdr3_aa	cdr3_nt	v_call	j_call	d_call	clone_size
CASSRQGEATKSWDTEAFF	TGTGCCAGTAGTCGGCAAGGAGAGGCGACTAAAAGTTGGGACACTGAAGCTTTCTTT	TRBV19	TRBJ1-1	.	.
CATSDGLRGQTQYF	TGTGCCACCAGTGATGGCCTCAGAGGGCAGACCCAGTACTTC	TRBV24-1	TRBJ2-5	.	.
CASSRMTGSPEAFF	TGTGCCAGCAGCCGAATGACAGGGTCCCCTGAAGCTTTCTTT	TRBV5-4	TRBJ1-1	TRBD1	few
CASSSRGYEQYF	TGTGCCAGCAGTTCCAGGGGATACGAGCAGTACTTC	TRBV28	TRBJ2-7	.	.
CASSRTGPGGWTVKNEQFF	TGTGCCAGCAGTCGAACGGGTCCGGGGGGGTGGACAGTAAAGAATGAGCAGTTCTTC	TRBV27	TRBJ2-1	TRBD2	.
CATSGQLNQPQHF	TGTGCCACCTCGGGACAGCTCAATCAGCCCCAGCATTTT	TRBV19	TRBJ1-5	TRBD1	.
CASSRGGGPHEQFF	TGTGCCAGCAGCCGGGGCGGGGGCCCCCATGAGCAGTTCTTC	TRBV3-1/TRBV3-2	TRBJ2-1	.	.
CASSPQGTGGPVTEAFF	TGTGCCAGCAGTCCACAGGGGACAGGGGGCCCGGTCACTGAAGCTTTCTTT	TRBV27	TRBJ1-1	TRBD1	.
CATSREAGEGNTEAFF	TGTGCCACCAGCAGAGAAGCCGGCGAGGGAAACACTGAAGCTTTCTTT	TRBV15	TRBJ1-1	.	.
CASSYGTTDTQYF	TGTGCCAGCAGTTACGGGACTACAGATACGCAGTATTTT	TRBV28	TRBJ2-3	.	.
CASSLDYGGRSTDTQYF	TGTGCCAGCAGCTTGGACTATGGGGGCCGGAGCACAGATACGCAGTATTTT	TRBV5-5	TRBJ2-3	.	.
CASSLIRGADEQFF	TGTGCCAGCAGTTTAATCCGGGGGGCGGATGAGCAGTTCTTC	TRBV27	TRBJ2-1	.	.
CASSLEAGIWQYF	TGTGCCAGCAGCTTAGAAGCGGGTATTTGGCAGTACTTC	TRBV7-2	TRBJ2-7	.	.
CASSLYRGVDEKLFF	TGTGCCAGCAGCCTTTACAGGGGTGTTGATGAAAAACTGTTTTTT	TRBV5-8	TRBJ1-4	TRBD1	.
CASSKSTGDEQYF	TGCGCCAGCAGCAAATCGACAGGGGACGAGCAGTACTTC	TRBV4-3	TRBJ2-7	TRBD1	.
CAWSVTGLPYEQYF	TGTGCCTGGAGCGTTACAGGGTTACCCTACGAGCAGTACTTC	TRBV30	TRBJ2-7	.	.
CASSGSQGVNQPQHF	TGTGCCAGCAGTGGGTCCCAAGGGGTCAATCAGCCCCAGCATTTT	TRBV2	TRBJ1-5	.	few
CASSFGTAQETQYF	TGTGCCAGCAGCTTTGGGACAGCCCAAGAGACCCAGTACTTC	TRBV11-2	TRBJ2-5	TRBD1	.
CASSNFTGINYGYTF	TGTGCCAGCAGCAATTTCACAGGGATAAACTATGGCTACACCTTC	TRBV5-4	TRBJ1-2	.	.
CASSLFPTSGTDTQYF	TGTGCCAGCAGTTTATTTCCGACTAGCGGGACAGATACGCAGTATTTT	TRBV27	TRBJ2-3	TRBD2	.
CASSTGLAGSGAGEQFF	TGTGCCAGCAGTACGGGACTAGCGGGGAGCGGGGCTGGTGAGCAGTTCTTC	TRBV9	TRBJ2-1	TRBD2	.
CASSETGTGQGYEQYF	TGTGCCAGCAGTGAAACCGGAACGGGACAGGGCTACGAGCAGTACTTC	TRBV6-1	TRBJ2-7	TRBD1	.
CAWSVAQDQPQHF	TGTGCCTGGAGTGTGGCACAGGATCAGCCCCAGCATTTT	TRBV30	TRBJ1-5	.	few
CASSGQAEAFF	TGTGCCAGCTCAGGGCAGGCTGAAGCTTTCTTT	TRBV18	TRBJ1-1	.	once
CASSARQGDLTEAFF	TGTGCCAGCAGTGCGAGACAGGGTGACCTAACTGAAGCTTTCTTT	TRBV2	TRBJ1-1	TRBD1	few
CASSQDLRQGIYEQYF	TGCGCCAGCAGCCAAGATTTGCGGCAGGGGATCTACGAGCAGTACTTC	TRBV4-3	TRBJ2-7	.	.
CASTPAGGVYEQYF	TGTGCCAGCACCCCAGCGGGAGGGGTTTACGAGCAGTACTTC	TRBV28	TRBJ2-7	TRBD2	.
CASTPSVPSGTKNTGELFF	TGTGCCAGCACCCCCTCGGTGCCTAGCGGGACGAAGAACACCGGGGAGCTGTTTTTT	TRBV7-8	TRBJ2-2	TRBD2	.